What follows is one TCR beta chain and its context. The gene symbols are mouse symbols. The read terminates 4 residues ahead of where the CDR3 ends, so the germline J gene completes it. The data originate from a study of CD8+ T cells in alopecia areata. At the level of the study: The approximately 6-11-week-old female C3H/HeJ mice were given skin taken from approximately 6-13-month-old C3H/HeJ graft donors that had spontaneous alopecia.

TCR sequencing used cDNA made by reverse transcription of extracted RNA. The assay was immunoSEQ multiplex PCR, and TCRdb's table has in-frame clones only and misses some. The specimen gives about 110,000 clones without singletons; the ten biggest hold roughly 21%. Germline V CDR1 and CDR2: NNHDY, SYVADS. The CDR3 totals 14 residues. Germline trimming cut 3 bases from V and 4 bases from J; bases unmatched to any gene: 5. The chain links TRBV13-3 to TRBJ1-2, with TRBD1 matching over 8 bases. The clonotype originates from a C3H/HeJ mouse with alopecia areata. This line is of MHC haplotype H2-k. Sequenced: lesional skin. The sequenced CDR3 bases are TGTGCCAGCAGTGTCAGGGGGCATAGCTCC. Residues: CASSVRGHSS. The CDR3 reads in full as CASSVRGHSSDYTF.